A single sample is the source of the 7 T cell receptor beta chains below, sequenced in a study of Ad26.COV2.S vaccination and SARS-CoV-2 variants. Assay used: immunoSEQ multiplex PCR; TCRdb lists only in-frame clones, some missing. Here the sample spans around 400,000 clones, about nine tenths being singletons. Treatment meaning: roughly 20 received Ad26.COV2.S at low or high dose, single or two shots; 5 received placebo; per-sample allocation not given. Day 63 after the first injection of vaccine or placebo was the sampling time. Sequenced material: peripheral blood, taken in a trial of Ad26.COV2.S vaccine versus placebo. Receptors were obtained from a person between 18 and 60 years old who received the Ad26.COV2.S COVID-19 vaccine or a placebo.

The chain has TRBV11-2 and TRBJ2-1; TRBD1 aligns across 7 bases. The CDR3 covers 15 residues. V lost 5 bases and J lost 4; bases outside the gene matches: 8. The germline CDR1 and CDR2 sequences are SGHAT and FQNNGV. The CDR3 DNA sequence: TGTGCCAGCAGCCGCCGTGGGACAGAATACAATGAGCAGTTCTTC. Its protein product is CASSRRGTEYNEQFF.

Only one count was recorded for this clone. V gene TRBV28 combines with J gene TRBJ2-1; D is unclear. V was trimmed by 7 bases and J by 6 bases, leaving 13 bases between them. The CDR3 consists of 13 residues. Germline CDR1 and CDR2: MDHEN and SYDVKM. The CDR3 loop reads CASTLDTGNEQFF. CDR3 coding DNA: TGTGCCAGCACCCTTGATACGGGCAATGAGCAGTTCTTC. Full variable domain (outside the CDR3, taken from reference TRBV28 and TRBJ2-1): DVKVTQSSRYLVKRTGEKVFLECVQDMDHENMFWYRQDPGLGLRLIYFSYDVKMKEKGDIPEGYSVSREKKERFSLILESASTNQTSMYLCASTLDTGNEQFFGPGTRLTVL.

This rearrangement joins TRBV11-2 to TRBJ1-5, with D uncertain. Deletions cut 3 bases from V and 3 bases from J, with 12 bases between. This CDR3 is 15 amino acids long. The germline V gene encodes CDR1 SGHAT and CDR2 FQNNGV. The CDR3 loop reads CASSFGPSPNQPQHF. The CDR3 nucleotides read TGTGCCAGCAGCTTCGGCCCGTCCCCCAATCAGCCCCAGCATTTT.

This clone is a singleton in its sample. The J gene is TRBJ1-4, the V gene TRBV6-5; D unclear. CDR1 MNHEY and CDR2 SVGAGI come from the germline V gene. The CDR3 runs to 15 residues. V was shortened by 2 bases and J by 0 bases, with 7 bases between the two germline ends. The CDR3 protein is CASSYTDATNEKLFF. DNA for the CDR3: TGTGCCAGCAGTTACACAGATGCAACTAATGAAAAACTGTTTTTT.

CDR3 sequence reads: CASSYNSRTYEQYF. The CDR3 region has the DNA TGTGCCAGCAGTTATAACTCAAGAACCTACGAGCAGTACTTC. The rearrangement uses TRBV6-5 and TRBJ2-7, with D unresolved. The CDR3 sequence is 14 residues long. V was clipped by 3 bases and J by 2 bases, with 11 bases between them. The germline V gene encodes CDR1 MNHEY and CDR2 SVGAGI.

The CDR3 protein is CASSEAEGLAGSNEQFF. CDR3 DNA: TGTGCCAGCAGCGAGGCTGAGGGACTAGCGGGAAGCAATGAGCAGTTCTTC. This chain connects TRBV9 to TRBJ2-1, with TRBD2 matching 13 bases. J gave up 6 bases and V 3 bases, and 9 bases lay outside the gene matches. Germline V gives CDR1 SGDLS, CDR2 YYNGEE. The CDR3 length is 17 residues. The full variable domain, with the rest looked up from reference TRBV9 and TRBJ2-1, is DSGVTQTPKHLITATGQRVTLRCSPRSGDLSVYWYQQSLDQGLQFLIQYYNGEERAKGNILERFSAQQFPDLHSELNLSSLELGDSALYFCASSEAEGLAGSNEQFFGPGTRLTVL.

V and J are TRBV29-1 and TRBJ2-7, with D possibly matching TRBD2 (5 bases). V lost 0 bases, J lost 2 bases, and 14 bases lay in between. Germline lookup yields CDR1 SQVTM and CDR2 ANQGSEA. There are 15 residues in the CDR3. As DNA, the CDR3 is TGCAGCGTTGAAGATCTCGGGAACGGACCCTACGAGCAGTACTTC. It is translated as CSVEDLGNGPYEQYF.